The 13 T cell receptor beta chains below come from one sample, sequenced in a study of cytomegalovirus exposure and HLA in healthy donors. Use of 60 Vbeta and 13 Jbeta primers characterized the PCR. Produced via immunoSEQ multiplex PCR; TCRdb's table is partial and in-frame only. The sample holds 100,000 to 150,000 clones; around 77% are singletons and the top ten take 3.5% to 5%. Material for sequencing was PBMCs. All receptors come from a male donor in good health and CMV-seropositive.

CDR3: CASRDRGNYEQYF. The CDR3 DNA reads as TGTGCCAGCAGGGACAGGGGGAACTACGAGCAGTACTTC. The chain couples TRBV6-1 to TRBJ2-7; 10 positions agree with TRBD1. Germline trimming cut 6 bases from V and 3 bases from J; bases unmatched to any gene: 2. The CDR3 totals 13 residues. Per the germline V gene, CDR1 is MNHNS and CDR2 is SASEGT.

The V call is TRBV2, the J call TRBJ2-7; 9 nucleotides agree with TRBD2. Germline assignment: CDR1 SNHLY and CDR2 FYNNEI. The CDR3 extends over 12 amino acids. Trimming cost V 6 bases and J 9 bases; bases outside gene matches: 6. Here the CDR3 DNA reads TGTGCCAGCAGAAGGACTAGCGAAGGGCAGTACTTC. It encodes CASRRTSEGQYF. The complete variable domain, with remaining parts taken from reference TRBV2 and TRBJ2-7, reads EPEVTQTPSHQVTQMGQEVILRCVPISNHLYFYWYRQILGQKVEFLVSFYNNEISEKSEIFDDQFSVERPDGSNFTLKIRSTKLEDSAMYFCASRRTSEGQYFGPGTRLTVT.

The genes are TRBV29-1 and TRBJ1-1; possible D gene TRBD1, 6 bases. CDR3 length: 13 residues. From germline, CDR1 is SQVTM and CDR2 ANQGSEA. Trimming pared 5 bases from V and 0 bases from J, leaving 10 bases between. The CDR3 protein is CSVTQGLNTEAFF. DNA of the CDR3: TGCAGCGTTACACAGGGCCTGAACACTGAAGCTTTCTTT.

The chain is built from TRBV18 and TRBJ2-1; D is unclear. Looked up from germline, CDR1 is KGHSH and CDR2 is LQKENI. This CDR3 is 13 amino acids long. V dropped 4 bases and J dropped 5 bases, with 9 bases sitting between them. CDR3 DNA: TGTGCCAGCTCACTACATCAGAACAATGAGCAGTTCTTC. Its translation is CASSLHQNNEQFF.

The rearrangement links TRBV5-1 to TRBJ2-5; D perhaps matches TRBD2 (6 bases). Germline V gene sequence: CDR1 SGHRS, CDR2 YFSETQ. This CDR3 is 18 amino acids long. V dropped 0 bases and J dropped 5 bases, with 23 bases sitting between them. This CDR3 reads CASSLASTRDFVRETQYF. The CDR3 coding sequence is TGCGCCAGCAGCTTGGCGTCGACCCGGGACTTCGTTAGGGAGACCCAGTACTTC.

The gene calls are TRBV7-2 and TRBJ2-7; D remains unclear. The CDR3 extends over 12 amino acids. From germline, CDR1 is SGHTA and CDR2 FQGNSA. The germline V and J ends were trimmed by 5 bases and 2 bases, with 7 bases remaining between them. The CDR3 is CASSTTTYEQYF. The CDR3 DNA follows: TGTGCCAGCAGCACAACGACCTACGAGCAGTACTTC.

The genes are TRBV4-2 and TRBJ2-5, with TRBD2 matching over 8 bases. CDR3 length: 17 amino acids. The germline V gene encodes CDR1 LGHNA and CDR2 YNFKEQ. J was trimmed by 3 bases and V by 0 bases; bases with no gene match: 9. The CDR3 protein is CASSQDVREGGKETQYF. The CDR3 DNA follows: TGTGCCAGCAGCCAAGATGTTCGGGAGGGTGGGAAAGAGACCCAGTACTTC.

Details on this clone: At one end the junction does not follow the germline gene, possibly because of a read error. J is TRBJ2-7 and V is TRBV18, with D maybe TRBD2 (6 bases). CDR1 KGHSH and CDR2 LQKENI come from the germline V gene. This CDR3 is 13 amino acids long. CDR3 loop: CASSPWRDDERYF. CDR3 DNA: TGTGCCAGCTCACCATGGCGGGACGACGAGCGGTACTTC.

The chain joins TRBV27 to TRBJ1-5; D unresolved. This CDR3 region has 13 residues. Germline loops: CDR1 MNHEY, CDR2 SMNVEV (reference sequence). The germline V and J ends were trimmed by 5 bases and 7 bases, with 12 bases remaining between them. The CDR3 nucleotides read TGTGCCAGCAGTGCCCGGGTCGGCCAGCCCCAGCATTTT. Its protein product is CASSARVGQPQHF.

A single count supports this clone. The chain recombines TRBV6-1 with TRBJ1-1; D perhaps matches TRBD1 (5 bases). CDR3 size: 16 residues. Trimming cost V 1 base and J 5 bases, with 17 bases left between them. Germline-derived CDR1 and CDR2 are MNHNS and SASEGT. This CDR3 reads CASSEEVAGVGTEAFF. The DNA of the CDR3 is TGTGCCAGCAGTGAAGAAGTGGCGGGGGTAGGGACTGAAGCTTTCTTT.

This chain uses TRBV7-9 with TRBJ1-2; D call uncertain. The CDR3 covers 12 residues. V was shortened by 8 bases and J by 2 bases, with 9 bases between the two germline ends. Per germline, CDR1 SEHNR and CDR2 FQNEAQ (reference sequence). The CDR3 spells CASERLNYGYTF. In DNA form, the CDR3 reads TGTGCCAGCGAGAGGTTGAACTATGGCTACACCTTC.

This sequence joins TRBV2 and TRBJ2-1, with TRBD2 as a possible D gene (6 bases). CDR1 and CDR2 (germline): SNHLY, FYNNEI. V lost 6 bases to trimming and J lost 7 bases, with 13 bases between them. The CDR3 totals 13 residues. CDR3 residues: CASRGTSLNEQFF. Written as DNA, the CDR3 is TGTGCCAGCAGGGGGACTTCGCTGAATGAGCAGTTCTTC.

The CDR3 is CATSRGRQGVRNEQYF. The DNA of the CDR3 is TGTGCCACCAGCAGAGGAAGACAGGGGGTAAGAAACGAGCAGTACTTC. This chain links TRBV15 with TRBJ2-7; 9 bases match TRBD1. The CDR3 is 16 residues long. After removal of 1 base from V and 5 bases from J, the junction contained 9 bases not matched to a gene. Germline V gene sequence: CDR1 LNHNV, CDR2 YYDKDF (reference sequence).